A selection of T cell receptor beta chains follows, all from one sample in a study of cytomegalovirus exposure and HLA in healthy donors. Generated by immunoSEQ multiplex PCR, the TCRdb table keeps only in-frame clones and is missing some. This table has 90,000 to 130,000 clones, roughly 68% appearing once. Sequenced: PBMCs. All receptors derive from a woman aged 25 to 39 in good health and CMV-seronegative. The CDR3 runs from the conserved cysteine through the conserved F or W. Each record gives: D gene, clone size, J gene, V gene, CDR3 DNA, CDR3 protein. The D gene is left open where the match is weak. Clone size is not always given. Where it is, it says once, few, many or a class for expanded clones.

TRBD2	NA	TRBJ2-7	TRBV6-1	TGTGCCAGCTTCTGGGAGGGCACCTACGAGCAGTACTTC	CASFWEGTYEQYF
NA	NA	TRBJ1-2	TRBV18	TGTGCCAGCTCACCACCGTCAGGTGTGCTCGGCTACACCTTC	CASSPPSGVLGYTF
NA	NA	TRBJ1-2	TRBV2	TGTGCCAGCAGGGGGTGGGAGAACTATGGCTACACCTTC	CASRGWENYGYTF
NA	NA	TRBJ2-2	TRBV27	TGTGCCAGCAGTTTACGGCCCCGGGGAGACACCGGGGAGCTGTTTTTT	CASSLRPRGDTGELFF
TRBD1	NA	TRBJ2-1	TRBV9	TGTGCCAGCAGCCGGGGACAGGGGCTTTACAATGAGCAGTTCTTC	CASSRGQGLYNEQFF
NA	NA	TRBJ2-1	TRBV5-1	TGCGCCAGCAGCTTGGTTTCGGGAGTAGCCTACAATGAGCAGTTCTTC	CASSLVSGVAYNEQFF
NA	NA	TRBJ1-1	TRBV5-8	TGTGCCAGCAGGCCGCGCGGACAGACCAACACTGAAGCTTTCTTT	CASRPRGQTNTEAFF
TRBD2	once	TRBJ2-1	TRBV7-8	TGTGCCAGCAGGCCTCGACTAGCCGATATTAATGAGCAGTTCTTC	CASRPRLADINEQFF
NA	NA	TRBJ2-1	TRBV11-3	TGTGCCAGCAGCTTAATGGGTAGAGCTGCGGATGAGCAGTTCTTC	CASSLMGRAADEQFF
NA	NA	TRBJ2-7	TRBV12-5	TGTGCTAGTGGTTTAGTCGGGATGGATACCAACTACGAGCAGTACTTC	CASGLVGMDTNYEQYF
TRBD1	NA	TRBJ1-1	TRBV19	TGTGCCAGTAGTACAGTGTCAGGGGGCAGGAGGAACACTGAAGCTTTCTTT	CASSTVSGGRRNTEAFF
TRBD1	NA	TRBJ1-4	TRBV11-2	TGTGCCAGCAGCAGAGGACAGGGTAATGAAAAACTGTTTTTT	CASSRGQGNEKLFF
TRBD2	NA	TRBJ2-7	TRBV4-2	TGTGCCAGCAGCCTCAGCGGGGGGGCTCCCTACGAGCAGTACTTC	CASSLSGGAPYEQYF
TRBD1	once	TRBJ1-1	TRBV5-1	TGCGCCAGCGGACCCGGGACAGGGGCGGACGGGGACACTGAAGCTTTCTTT	CASGPGTGADGDTEAFF
TRBD1	NA	TRBJ2-7	TRBV6-5	TGTGCCAGCAGTTTCCGGCAGGGGGCTTACGAGCAGTACTTC	CASSFRQGAYEQYF
TRBD1	few	TRBJ1-4	TRBV19	TGTGCCAGTAGTATTTTCCAGGGGGCGCAAGGTGAAAAACTGTTTTTT	CASSIFQGAQGEKLFF
TRBD1	few	TRBJ1-1	TRBV4-2	TGTGCCAGCAGCCAACCGACAGGGGAGAACACTGAAGCTTTCTTT	CASSQPTGENTEAFF